Below, one T cell receptor (beta chain) is given with its context. TCRdb's copy holds only in-frame clones and misses some; the assay was immunoSEQ multiplex PCR. The sample includes more than 60,000 clones, around 72% of them seen just once. The data were obtained in a study of blood T cell repertoires in COVID-19. Study-level information: In each case, the material was cDNA or gDNA derived from T cells, B-cell-depleted T cells, or PBMCs.

V gave up 4 bases and J gave up 2 bases; unmatched junction bases: 7. Germline V lookup: CDR1 KGHDR, CDR2 SFDVKD. The CDR3 has 17 residues. The receptor's source is a human donor with acute or convalescent COVID-19. The donor label of this sample is uncertain. J is TRBJ2-1 and V is TRBV24-1, with 10 bases matching TRBD1. Sequencing was done on a sample of peripheral blood. Written as DNA, the CDR3 is TGTGCCACCAGTGACACCGGGACAGGGGACGCCTACAATGAGCAGTTCTTC. It translates to CATSDTGTGDAYNEQFF.